A single sample gave rise to the 32 T cell receptor beta chains below, sequenced in a study of T cells in Graves' hyperthyroidism and ophthalmopathy. Amplification of TCR beta CDR3 regions was performed using RNA transcripts as template. With the HTBI primer set, the TCR CDR3 went through a first round of RT-PCR. TCRdb analysed the multiplex PCR reads with MiXCR anew, one entry per CDR3 protein. The sample has approximately 600,000 distinct CDR3 sequences, 13% to 15% seen once. Input material: blood. These receptor sequences come from a woman under 30 with Graves' ophthalmopathy.

This clonotype was picked up many times. The chain recombines TRBV9 with TRBJ1-1; D may be TRBD1 (5 bases). The germline gives CDR1 SGDLS, CDR2 YYNGEE. V lost 4 bases and J lost 7, with 17 bases in between. The CDR3 sequence is 14 residues long. CDR3 sequence reads: CASSPQGQGGEAFF. The CDR3 nucleotides are TGTGCCAGCAGCCCCCAAGGGCAGGGCGGTGAAGCTTTCTTT.

The chain employs TRBV12-5 and TRBJ2-2; 8 nucleotides align to TRBD1. V shed 1 base, J shed 0 bases, and the junction held 16 bases outside the gene matches. The germline CDR1 and CDR2 sequences are LGHNT and FRNRAP. The CDR3 contains 21 residues. In nucleotides, the CDR3 is TGTGCTAGTGGTTTGGGGGGATCCGGGACAGGAATCTTCGCGAACACCGGGGAGCTGTTTTTT. This translates into CASGLGGSGTGIFANTGELFF.

This clonotype turned up a few times. At one boundary the junction diverges from the germline segment, which might be a read error. This chain connects TRBV6-1 to TRBJ2-7, with D possibly matching TRBD2 (6 bases). Germline CDR1 reads MNHNS; CDR2 reads SASEGT. The CDR3 is made up of 18 amino acids. CDR3 loop: CASSEPNGPSEPSHEQYF. CDR3 nucleotide sequence: TGTGCCAGCAGTGAACCCAATGGTCCTAGCGAGCCCTCCCACGAGCAGTACTTC.

In this sample, this clonotype turned up many times. V gene TRBV12-3 or TRBV12-4 combines with J gene TRBJ2-5, with a weak D call TRBD1 (5 bases). V gave up 3 bases and J gave up 4 bases, with 21 bases separating them. CDR3 size: 17 residues. The CDR3 nucleotides are TGTGCCAGCAGTTTCGCCCCCCCTAGGGGAAAGGGAGAGACCCAGTACTTC. Translating it yields CASSFAPPRGKGETQYF.

This clonotype was detected ten times or more. The chain is built from TRBV6-1 and TRBJ1-1; D is unresolved. CDR3 length equals 15 residues. The germline V gene encodes CDR1 MNHNS and CDR2 SASEGT. Trimming removed 8 bases from V and 0 bases from J, with 16 bases in between. CDR3 nucleotide sequence: TGTGCCAGCGGCTTCCACTCGCCGGTGAACACTGAAGCTTTCTTT. Protein sequence: CASGFHSPVNTEAFF.

This clonotype has a count of ten or more. The V gene is TRBV10-3, the J gene TRBJ2-7; 15 positions match TRBD2. CDR3 size: 16 residues. The germline CDR1 and CDR2 sequences are ENHRY and SYGVKD. J lost 4 bases, V lost 4 bases, and 5 bases had no gene match. CDR3 bases: TGTGCCATCAGTGGGGCCGGGACTAGCGGGAGGTACGAGCAGTACTTC. Protein: CAISGAGTSGRYEQYF.

The V call is TRBV14, the J call TRBJ1-6; D perhaps matches TRBD1 (6 bases). V gave up 0 bases and J gave up 5 bases, with 8 bases separating them. Germline CDR1 reads SGHDN; CDR2 reads FVKESK. This CDR3 comprises 15 residues. DNA of the CDR3: TGTGCCAGCAGCCAAGAATCAGGGGATAATTCACCCCTCCACTTT. Its translation: CASSQESGDNSPLHF.

The J gene is TRBJ2-7, the V gene TRBV6-1, with a tentative D call TRBD1 (6 bases). Germline CDR1 is MNHNS and CDR2 is SASEGT. V shed 6 bases and J shed 3 bases, with 18 bases lying between them. This CDR3 comprises 15 residues. The CDR3 sequence: CASRFVKDSSYEQYF. CDR3 DNA sequence: TGTGCCAGCAGATTCGTGAAGGACAGCAGCTACGAGCAGTACTTC.

A few counts support this clonotype. The chain has TRBV7-9 and TRBJ2-7; D ambiguous. The CDR3 spans 13 residues. Per germline, CDR1 SEHNR and CDR2 FQNEAQ (reference sequence). V lost 1 base, J lost 2 bases, and 6 bases lay in between. The CDR3 DNA follows: TGTGCCAGCAGCTTAGTAGAGGCCTACGAGCAGTACTTC. Its protein is CASSLVEAYEQYF.

This chain's CDR3 is CATSDSGLGYEQYF. The CDR3 bases are TGTGCCACCAGTGATTCGGGGCTCGGCTACGAGCAGTACTTC. This sequence joins TRBV24-1 and TRBJ2-7; D is perhaps TRBD1 or TRBD2 (5 bases each). The CDR3 has 14 amino acids. The germline CDR1 and CDR2 sequences are KGHDR and SFDVKD. V was cut by 2 bases and J by 3 bases, with 10 bases left in between.

This clonotype occurred many times. The DNA for the CDR3 is TGTGCCACCAGCAGAGGGGTCCTGGACACTGAAGCTTTCTTT. As protein: CATSRGVLDTEAFF. The chain employs TRBV15 and TRBJ1-1; D gene unclear. From germline, CDR1 is LNHNV and CDR2 YYDKDF (reference sequence). V dropped 1 base and J dropped 3 bases, with 9 bases sitting between them. The CDR3 consists of 14 residues.

The V gene is TRBV30, the J gene TRBJ2-7, with 9 nucleotides matching TRBD1. Germline CDR1 and CDR2: GTSNPN and SVGIG (reference sequence). The CDR3 is 13 residues long. V trimming: 2 bases; J trimming: 7 bases; junction bases outside the gene matches: 6. DNA for the CDR3: TGTGCCTGGAGTAGGGACAGGGAGAGAGAGCAGTACTTC. This gives the protein CAWSRDREREQYF.

This clonotype was seen many times. This chain connects TRBV28 to TRBJ1-5, with D maybe TRBD1 (6 bases). CDR3 length: 15 amino acids. Germline-derived CDR1 and CDR2 are MDHEN and SYDVKM. With 4 bases removed from V and 2 bases from J, the gap between germline ends came to 12 bases. The CDR3: CASSSQGFGNQPQHF. CDR3 sequence (DNA): TGTGCCAGCAGTTCACAGGGTTTCGGCAATCAGCCCCAGCATTTT.

This clonotype has at least ten counts. The chain is built from TRBV2 and TRBJ2-7; D gene unclear. V lost 10 bases to trimming and J lost 1 base, with 14 bases between them. The CDR3 has 13 amino acids. The V gene's germline CDR1 is SNHLY and CDR2 FYNNEI. CDR3 loop: CATRGRSSYEQYF. CDR3 bases: TGTGCCACCCGTGGCAGGTCTTCCTACGAGCAGTACTTC.

This clonotype was observed many times. The chain joins TRBV9 to TRBJ2-7; a possible D gene is TRBD2 (6 bases). The CDR3 runs 15 residues. Germline V lookup: CDR1 SGDLS, CDR2 YYNGEE. The V end lost 0 bases, the J end lost 3 bases, and 13 bases lay between the germline ends. The DNA for the CDR3 is TGTGCCAGCAGCGTAGCTGGCGGAGGGCACTACGAGCAGTACTTC. Its translation is CASSVAGGGHYEQYF.

This clonotype was seen more than once but under ten times. The rearrangement joins TRBV24-1 to TRBJ2-7, with D perhaps TRBD1 or TRBD2 (5 bases each). The CDR3 covers 15 residues. Between the trimmed V and J ends, which lost 4 bases and 3 bases, there was a span of 15 bases. Germline-derived CDR1 and CDR2 are KGHDR and SFDVKD. The CDR3 region has the DNA TGTGCCACCAGTGAGAACGGGGACCGGGACTACGAGCAGTACTTC. Translation gives CATSENGDRDYEQYF.

This clonotype appeared many times. The chain combines TRBV7-2 with TRBJ2-2, with TRBD2 matching over 11 bases. V lost 5 bases and J lost 2; bases outside the gene matches: 10. The CDR3 is 18 residues long. Germline CDR1 reads SGHTA; CDR2 reads FQGNSA. Here the CDR3 reads CASSPRSGTSGNTGELFF. CDR3 DNA sequence: TGTGCCAGCAGCCCGAGATCCGGGACTAGCGGAAACACCGGGGAGCTGTTTTTT.

This clonotype is a singleton in its sample. A read error is likely, as this CDR3 ends without the conserved phenylalanine or tryptophan. This chain links TRBV12-3 or TRBV12-4 with TRBJ2-1, with TRBD2 matching over 7 bases. V lost 5 bases and J lost 3; bases outside the gene matches: 7. CDR3 length: 15 residues. For the CDR3, the DNA is TGTGCCAGCAGTCCTGGACTAGGTTTCTACAATGAGCAGTTCCTC. Protein product: CASSPGLGFYNEQFL.

This clonotype came up many times. V usage is TRBV30 and J usage is TRBJ1-5; D is possibly TRBD1 (5 bases). Germline CDR1 and CDR2: GTSNPN and SVGIG (reference sequence). This CDR3 is 13 amino acids long. Trimming cost V 5 bases and J 2 bases, with 10 bases left between them. CDR3 sequence (DNA): TGTGCCTGGGGGATCAGGGGCAATCAGCCCCAGCATTTT. Its translation is CAWGIRGNQPQHF.

This rearrangement joins TRBV15 to TRBJ1-2, with unresolved D. Per germline, CDR1 LNHNV and CDR2 YYDKDF (reference sequence). This CDR3 is built from 15 residues. Trimming removed 1 base at V and 2 bases at J, with 11 bases between. The CDR3 region has the DNA TGTGCCACCAGCAGAGGGGCCGGACTGAACTATGGCTACACCTTC. Residues: CATSRGAGLNYGYTF. Supplemented by reference TRBV15 and TRBJ1-2, the full variable domain reads DAMVIQNPRYQVTQFGKPVTLSCSQTLNHNVMYWYQQKSSQAPKLLFHYYDKDFNNEADTPDNFQSRRPNTSFCFLDIRSPGLGDTAMYLCATSRGAGLNYGYTFGSGTRLTVV.

This clonotype was seen ten or more times. The chain couples TRBV20-1 to TRBJ2-1; the match to TRBD2 covers 15 bases. The V and J ends lost 0 bases and 8 bases, in that order; junction bases with no gene match: 11. Germline CDR1 DFQATT, CDR2 SNEGSKA (reference sequence). The CDR3 covers 18 residues. The CDR3 DNA sequence: TGCAGTGCTAGAGATCCCTGGACTAGCGGGAGGGCCGGGGATGAGCAGTTCTTC. This translates into CSARDPWTSGRAGDEQFF.

At least ten counts were recorded for this clonotype. J is TRBJ1-2 and V is TRBV7-8; 9 bases agree with TRBD1. The germline CDR1 and CDR2 sequences are SGHVS and FQNEAQ. V gave up 4 bases and J gave up 4 bases; unmatched junction bases: 4. CDR3 size: 14 residues. This chain's CDR3 is CASSSDRGGYGYTF. Here the CDR3 DNA reads TGTGCCAGCAGCTCCGACAGGGGGGGCTATGGCTACACCTTC. The full variable domain, its missing parts supplied by reference TRBV7-8 and TRBJ1-2, is GAGVSQSPRYKVAKRGQDVALRCDPISGHVSLFWYQQALGQGPEFLTYFQNEAQLDKSGLPSDRFFAERPEGSVSTLKIQRTQQEDSAVYLCASSSDRGGYGYTFGSGTRLTVV.

The sample holds many counts of this clonotype. The chain couples TRBV28 to TRBJ2-7; no reliable D call. Per the germline V gene, CDR1 is MDHEN and CDR2 is SYDVKM. The V end was cut by 3 bases, the J end by 6 bases, with 18 bases between. CDR3 size: 15 residues. The CDR3 DNA is TGTGCCAGCAGTTTCCCTTACAGCACCTTTGTCGAGCAGTACTTC. Its protein product is CASSFPYSTFVEQYF.

With respect to this clonotype: This may be a read error, as it is one base from a much larger clone. V usage is TRBV7-2 and J usage is TRBJ1-2; 12 bases map to TRBD1. This CDR3 comprises 15 residues. Germline CDR1 SGHTA, CDR2 FQGNSA. The CDR3 region is CASSKPGQGAPGYAF. DNA of the CDR3: TGTGCCAGCAGCAAGCCGGGACAGGGGGCGCCCGGCTACGCCTTC.

In regard to this clonotype: A clone one base away is much larger, so this may be a read error. This sequence joins TRBV15 and TRBJ2-3; 9 positions agree with TRBD1. Germline trimming cut 5 bases from V and 4 bases from J; bases unmatched to any gene: 10. Germline CDR1 and CDR2: LNHNV and YYDKDF (reference sequence). CDR3 length equals 16 residues. This chain's CDR3 is CATSGGTGYGADTQYF. For the CDR3, the DNA is TGTGCCACCAGCGGGGGGACAGGGTACGGAGCAGATACGCAGTATTTT.

This clonotype was counted many times. This chain connects TRBV11-2 to TRBJ2-4; D perhaps matches TRBD1 (8 bases). V lost 5 bases to trimming and J lost 0 bases, with 23 bases between them. The germline V gene has CDR1 SGHAT and CDR2 FQNNGV. The CDR3 spans 19 residues. CDR3 in amino acids: CASSPGGGSSRGAKNIQYF. The CDR3, as DNA: TGTGCCAGCAGCCCAGGGGGCGGGAGTTCTAGAGGAGCCAAAAACATTCAGTACTTC.

This clonotype has at least ten counts. The rearrangement links TRBV3-1 to TRBJ2-7; TRBD2 matches at 9 bases. The V and J ends lost 1 base and 2 bases, in that order; junction bases with no gene match: 9. Germline CDR1 and CDR2: LGHDT and YNNKEL (reference sequence). This CDR3 has 17 amino acids. In nucleotides, the CDR3 is TGTGCCAGCAGCCAAGTGTACCCTAGCGGGAATACCTACGAGCAGTACTTC. It codes for CASSQVYPSGNTYEQYF.

This clonotype was observed many times. The chain is built from TRBV3-1 and TRBJ1-1; D unresolved. Per germline, CDR1 LGHDT and CDR2 YNNKEL (reference sequence). The CDR3 loop spans 13 amino acids. Trimming shortened V by 1 base and J by 4 bases, and 7 bases separated the two germline ends. The CDR3 DNA reads as TGTGCCAGCAGCCAAGCGGGGAGCACTGAAGCTTTCTTT. Translated: CASSQAGSTEAFF.

This clonotype was found a few times. The DNA for the CDR3 is TGTGCCAGCAGTTTAGAACCGGGACTTTTTAATGAAAAACTGTTTTTT. Translation gives CASSLEPGLFNEKLFF. The rearrangement uses TRBV28 and TRBJ1-4; tentative D call: TRBD1 (5 bases). The CDR3 spans 16 residues. Trimming cost V 2 bases and J 4 bases, with 14 bases left between them. The germline gives CDR1 MDHEN, CDR2 SYDVKM.

This chain connects TRBV19 to TRBJ1-5; D uncertain. The germline CDR1 and CDR2 sequences are LNHDA and SQIVND (reference sequence). There are 17 residues in the CDR3. The V gene lost 4 bases and the J gene lost 1 base, with 17 bases spanning the gap. In DNA form, the CDR3 reads TGTGCCAGTAGTAAAAACGCAACGTATTGGAGCAATCAGCCCCAGCATTTT. It is translated as CASSKNATYWSNQPQHF.

CDR3 sequence: CATRAVVSNQPQHF. Here the CDR3 DNA reads TGTGCCACCCGGGCGGTCGTTAGCAATCAGCCCCAGCATTTT. This chain uses TRBV19 with TRBJ1-5; D is uncertain. The CDR3 is made up of 14 amino acids. In germline, CDR1 is LNHDA, CDR2 SQIVND (reference sequence). The V end was cut by 10 bases, the J end by 0 bases, with 13 bases between.

This clonotype was picked up many times. The rearrangement joins TRBV6-2 or TRBV6-3 to TRBJ1-4; D perhaps matches TRBD1 (5 bases). The V end lost 5 bases, the J end lost 0 bases, and 10 bases lay between the germline ends. Germline V gene lookup returns CDR1 MNHEY and CDR2 SVGEGT. This CDR3 has 15 amino acids. The CDR3 sequence is CASSHDSTTNEKLFF. DNA of the CDR3: TGTGCCAGCAGTCATGACAGTACAACTAATGAAAAACTGTTTTTT.